This T cell receptor beta chain emerged from a study of blood T cell repertoires in COVID-19. Study details: Acute and convalescent COVID-19 samples came from the United States, Italy and Spain. In each case, the material was cDNA or gDNA derived from T cells, B-cell-depleted T cells, or PBMCs.

Libraries were prepared by immunoSEQ multiplex PCR; TCRdb keeps only in-frame clonotypes and omits some of them. The table includes hundreds of thousands of clones, 75% to 90% detected once. The CDR3 totals 14 residues. Germline V lookup: CDR1 LNHNV, CDR2 YYDKDF (reference sequence). Trimming removed 5 bases at V and 3 bases at J, with 13 bases between. The sequence was collected from a man aged 25-45 years who had recovered from COVID-19. V usage is TRBV15 and J usage is TRBJ1-2; a possible D gene is TRBD1 (5 bases). Sequencing input: PBMCs or T cells enriched from blood (not recorded which). The CDR3 nucleotides are TGTGCCACCAGCTGGGACCGGGGGGACTATGGCTACACCTTC. This translates into CATSWDRGDYGYTF.